These T cell receptor beta chains were read from a single sample in a study of T cell responses to AZD1222 COVID-19 vaccine. Assay used: immunoSEQ multiplex PCR; TCRdb lists only in-frame clones, some missing. The sample holds roughly 85,000 clones; 86% are singletons and the top ten take 7%. The starting material was peripheral blood, obtained on day 0 of AZD1222 vaccination. The source is an adult in good health. The CDR3 runs from the conserved cysteine through the conserved F or W. D genes are given only for firm matches. Expanded clones get a size class; other rows say once, few or many, or leave the size out.

CDR3 protein: CASSSPDRMNTEAFF
CDR3 DNA: TGTGCCAGCAGTTCCCCAGACAGGATGAACACTGAAGCTTTCTTT
V gene: TRBV6-5
D gene: -
J gene: TRBJ1-1
clone size: -

CDR3 protein: CASSPLGDLYGYTF
CDR3 DNA: TGTGCCAGCAGTCCCCTAGGTGACTTGTATGGCTACACCTTC
V gene: TRBV6-5
D gene: -
J gene: TRBJ1-2
clone size: -

CDR3 protein: CASSPRQGAGPLHF
CDR3 DNA: TGTGCCAGCAGCCCACGACAGGGGGCAGGACCCCTCCACTTT
V gene: TRBV28
D gene: TRBD1
J gene: TRBJ1-6
clone size: -

CDR3 protein: CASSFRVSTEAFF
CDR3 DNA: TGTGCTAGCAGCTTCAGGGTCAGCACTGAAGCTTTCTTT
V gene: TRBV7-7
D gene: -
J gene: TRBJ1-1
clone size: -

CDR3 protein: CASSPRRVTGELFF
CDR3 DNA: TGTGCCAGCAGCCCTCGGCGGGTCACCGGGGAGCTGTTTTTT
V gene: TRBV7-2
D gene: -
J gene: TRBJ2-2
clone size: -

CDR3 protein: CASSDRVRQPLHF
CDR3 DNA: TGTGCCAGCAGTGACAGGGTTAGGCAGCCCCTCCACTTT
V gene: TRBV6-1
D gene: -
J gene: TRBJ1-6
clone size: -

CDR3 protein: CATSRIRASLTGTQYF
CDR3 DNA: TGTGCCACCAGCAGAATTCGAGCCTCCCTGACAGGGACCCAGTACTTC
V gene: TRBV15
D gene: -
J gene: TRBJ2-5
clone size: -

CDR3 protein: CSASAHHRGVDQPQHF
CDR3 DNA: TGCAGTGCTAGTGCTCACCACAGGGGTGTCGATCAGCCCCAGCATTTT
V gene: TRBV20-1
D gene: TRBD1
J gene: TRBJ1-5
clone size: once

CDR3 protein: CASSNRGGGIYGYTF
CDR3 DNA: TGTGCCAGCAGCAACAGGGGCGGGGGGATCTATGGCTACACCTTC
V gene: TRBV7-2
D gene: TRBD1
J gene: TRBJ1-2
clone size: once

CDR3 protein: CASSHLSQNEQFF
CDR3 DNA: TGCGCCAGCAGCCACCTGAGCCAAAATGAGCAGTTCTTC
V gene: TRBV4-3
D gene: -
J gene: TRBJ2-1
clone size: few

CDR3 protein: CASSFRGGTEAFF
CDR3 DNA: TGTGCCAGCAGTTTTAGGGGAGGCACTGAAGCTTTCTTT
V gene: TRBV28
D gene: -
J gene: TRBJ1-1
clone size: -

CDR3 protein: CASTWTGFGTGELFF
CDR3 DNA: TGTGCCAGCACCTGGACAGGATTTGGCACCGGGGAGCTGTTTTTT
V gene: TRBV3-1/TRBV3-2
D gene: TRBD1
J gene: TRBJ2-2
clone size: -

CDR3 protein: CASSSPLAEQFF
CDR3 DNA: TGTGCCAGCAGTTCTCCACTAGCCGAGCAGTTCTTC
V gene: TRBV6-5
D gene: -
J gene: TRBJ2-1
clone size: medium-sized